This TCR beta chain was recovered during a study of blood T cell repertoires in COVID-19. The protocol was immunoSEQ multiplex PCR, while the TCRdb copy is restricted to in-frame clones and leaves out a portion. In the table there are over 95,000 clones, 75% to 90% of which are singletons. V was cut by 4 bases and J by 6 bases, with 19 bases left in between. CDR3 length equals 15 residues. Germline-derived CDR1 and CDR2 are SGHRS and YFSETQ. The material sequenced was peripheral blood. This TCR was recovered from a woman aged 55-69 years with COVID-19, enrolled during active disease. The chain has TRBV5-1 and TRBJ1-2, with no clear D. CDR3 protein: CASSQSGNPTDGYTF. The CDR3 bases are TGCGCCAGCAGCCAGTCCGGGAACCCAACGGATGGCTACACCTTC.